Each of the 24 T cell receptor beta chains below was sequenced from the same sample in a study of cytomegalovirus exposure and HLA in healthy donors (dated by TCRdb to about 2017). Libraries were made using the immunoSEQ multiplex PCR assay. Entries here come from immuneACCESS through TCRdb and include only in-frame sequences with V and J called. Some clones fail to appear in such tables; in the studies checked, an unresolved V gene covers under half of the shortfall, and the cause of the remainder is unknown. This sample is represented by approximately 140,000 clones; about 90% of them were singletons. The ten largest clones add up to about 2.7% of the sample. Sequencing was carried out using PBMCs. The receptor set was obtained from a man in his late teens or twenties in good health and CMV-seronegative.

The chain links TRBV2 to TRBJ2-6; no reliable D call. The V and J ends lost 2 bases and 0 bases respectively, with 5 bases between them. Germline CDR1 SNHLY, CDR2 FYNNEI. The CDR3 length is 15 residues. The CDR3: CASSELYSGANVLTF. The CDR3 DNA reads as TGTGCCAGCAGTGAACTATACTCTGGGGCCAACGTCCTGACTTTC.

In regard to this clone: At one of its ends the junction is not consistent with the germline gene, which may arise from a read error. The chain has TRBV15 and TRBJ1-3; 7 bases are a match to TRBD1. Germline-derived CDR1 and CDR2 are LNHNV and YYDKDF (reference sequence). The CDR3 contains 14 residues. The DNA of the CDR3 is TGTGCCACCAGCGGAGACAGGGCCCAGGACACCATATATTTT. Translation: CATSGDRAQDTIYF.

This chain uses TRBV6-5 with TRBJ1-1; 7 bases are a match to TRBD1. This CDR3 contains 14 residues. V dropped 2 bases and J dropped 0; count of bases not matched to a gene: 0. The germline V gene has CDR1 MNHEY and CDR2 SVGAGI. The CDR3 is CASSYGTVNTEAFF. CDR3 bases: TGTGCCAGCAGTTACGGGACAGTGAACACTGAAGCTTTCTTT.

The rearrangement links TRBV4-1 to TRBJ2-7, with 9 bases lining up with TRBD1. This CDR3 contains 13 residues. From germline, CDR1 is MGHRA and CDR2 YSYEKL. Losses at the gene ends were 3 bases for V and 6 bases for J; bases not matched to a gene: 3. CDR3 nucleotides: TGCGCCAGCAGCCAGGGACAGGGCTTCGAGCAGTACTTC. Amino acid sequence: CASSQGQGFEQYF.

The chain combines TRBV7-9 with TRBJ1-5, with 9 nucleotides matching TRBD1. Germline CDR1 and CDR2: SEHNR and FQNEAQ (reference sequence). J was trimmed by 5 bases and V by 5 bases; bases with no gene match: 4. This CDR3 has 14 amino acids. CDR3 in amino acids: CASSPDRGYQPQHF. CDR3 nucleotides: TGTGCCAGCAGCCCTGACAGGGGGTATCAGCCCCAGCATTTT.

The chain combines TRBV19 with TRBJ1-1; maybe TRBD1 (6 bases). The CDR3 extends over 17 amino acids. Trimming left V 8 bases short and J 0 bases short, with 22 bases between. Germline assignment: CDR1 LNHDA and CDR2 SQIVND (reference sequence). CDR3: CASFPGHQITLNTEAFF. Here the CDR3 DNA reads TGTGCCAGTTTTCCGGGACACCAGATCACCCTGAACACTGAAGCTTTCTTT.

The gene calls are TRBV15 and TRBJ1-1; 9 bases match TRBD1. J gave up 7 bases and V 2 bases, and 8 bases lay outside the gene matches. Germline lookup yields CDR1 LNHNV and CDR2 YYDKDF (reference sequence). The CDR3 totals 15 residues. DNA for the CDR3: TGTGCCACCAGCAGACAAACGGACAGGGGCAATGAAGCTTTCTTT. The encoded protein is CATSRQTDRGNEAFF.

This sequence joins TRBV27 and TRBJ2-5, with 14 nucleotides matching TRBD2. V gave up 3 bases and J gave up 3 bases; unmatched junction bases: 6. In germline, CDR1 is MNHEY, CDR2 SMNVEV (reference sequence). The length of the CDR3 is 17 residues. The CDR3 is CASSFLGLAGVEETQYF. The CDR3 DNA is TGTGCCAGCAGTTTTCTGGGACTAGCGGGAGTGGAAGAGACCCAGTACTTC.

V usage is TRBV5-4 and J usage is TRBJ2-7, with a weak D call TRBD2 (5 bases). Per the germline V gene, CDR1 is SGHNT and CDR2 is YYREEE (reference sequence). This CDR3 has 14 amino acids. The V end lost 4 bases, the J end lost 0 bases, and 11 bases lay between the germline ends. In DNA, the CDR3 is TGTGCCAGCAGCCGGGATGAGGTCTCCTACGAGCAGTACTTC. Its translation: CASSRDEVSYEQYF.

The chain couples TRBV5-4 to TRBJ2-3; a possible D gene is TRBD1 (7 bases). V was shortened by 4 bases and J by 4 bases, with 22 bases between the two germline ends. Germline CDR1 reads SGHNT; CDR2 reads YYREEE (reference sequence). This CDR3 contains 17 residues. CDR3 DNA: TGTGCCAGCAGCCAGGCGGGAAGGGGGCTGGGCGCAGATACGCAGTATTTT. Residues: CASSQAGRGLGADTQYF.

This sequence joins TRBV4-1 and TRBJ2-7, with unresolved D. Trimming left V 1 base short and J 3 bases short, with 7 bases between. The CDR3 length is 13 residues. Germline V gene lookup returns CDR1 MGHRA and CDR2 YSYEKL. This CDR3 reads CASSQGLGYEQYF. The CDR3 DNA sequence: TGCGCCAGCAGCCAAGGACTTGGCTACGAGCAGTACTTC.

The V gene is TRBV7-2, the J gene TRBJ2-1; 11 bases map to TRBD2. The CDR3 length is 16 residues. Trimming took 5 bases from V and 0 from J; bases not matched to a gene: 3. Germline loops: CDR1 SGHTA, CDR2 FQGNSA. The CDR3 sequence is CASSQLAGASYNEQFF. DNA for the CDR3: TGTGCCAGCAGCCAACTAGCGGGGGCCTCCTACAATGAGCAGTTCTTC.

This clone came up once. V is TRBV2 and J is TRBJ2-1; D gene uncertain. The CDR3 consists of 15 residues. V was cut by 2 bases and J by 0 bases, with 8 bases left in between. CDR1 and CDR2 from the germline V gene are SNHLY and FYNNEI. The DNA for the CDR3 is TGTGCCAGCAGTGAAACCGCTAGCTCCTACAATGAGCAGTTCTTC. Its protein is CASSETASSYNEQFF.

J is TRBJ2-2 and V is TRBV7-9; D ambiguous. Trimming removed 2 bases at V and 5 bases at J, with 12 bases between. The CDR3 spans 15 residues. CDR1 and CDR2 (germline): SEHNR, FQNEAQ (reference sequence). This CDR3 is CASSLITARTGELFF. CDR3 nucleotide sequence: TGTGCCAGCAGCTTAATTACAGCCAGGACCGGGGAGCTGTTTTTT.

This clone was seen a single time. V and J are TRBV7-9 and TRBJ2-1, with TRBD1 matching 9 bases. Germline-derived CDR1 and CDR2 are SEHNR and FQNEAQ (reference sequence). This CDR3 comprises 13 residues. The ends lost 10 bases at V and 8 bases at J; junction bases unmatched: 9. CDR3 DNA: TGTGCCAATACGGGACAGGGTTTCGATGAGCAGTTCTTC. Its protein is CANTGQGFDEQFF.

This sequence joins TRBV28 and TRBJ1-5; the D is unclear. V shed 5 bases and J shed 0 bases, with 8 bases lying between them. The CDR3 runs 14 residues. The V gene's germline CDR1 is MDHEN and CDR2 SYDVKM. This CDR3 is CASSLPLSNQPQHF. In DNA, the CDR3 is TGTGCCAGCAGTCTACCCCTTAGCAATCAGCCCCAGCATTTT.

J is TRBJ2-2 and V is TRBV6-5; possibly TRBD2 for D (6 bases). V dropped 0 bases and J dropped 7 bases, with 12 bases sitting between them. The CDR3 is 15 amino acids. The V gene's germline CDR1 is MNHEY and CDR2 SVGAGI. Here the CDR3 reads CASSYSRGSHGELFF. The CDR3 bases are TGTGCCAGCAGTTACTCACGGGGGAGCCACGGGGAGCTGTTTTTT.

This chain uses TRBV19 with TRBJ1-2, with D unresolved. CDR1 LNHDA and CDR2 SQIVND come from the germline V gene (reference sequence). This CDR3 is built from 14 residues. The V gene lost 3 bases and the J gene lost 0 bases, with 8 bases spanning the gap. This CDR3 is CASSIGQPNYGYTF. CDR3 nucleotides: TGTGCCAGTAGTATTGGGCAGCCTAACTATGGCTACACCTTC.

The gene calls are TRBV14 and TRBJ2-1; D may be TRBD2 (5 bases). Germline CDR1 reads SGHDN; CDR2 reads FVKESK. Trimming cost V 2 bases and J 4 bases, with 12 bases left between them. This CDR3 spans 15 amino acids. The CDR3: CASSQRGSFYNEQFF. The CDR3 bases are TGTGCCAGCAGCCAACGGGGTTCTTTTTACAATGAGCAGTTCTTC.

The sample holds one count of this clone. The CDR3, as DNA: TGTGCCAGCAGTCAAAGAGCAGGGTACACAGATACGCAGTATTTT. This gives the protein CASSQRAGYTDTQYF. V gene TRBV14 combines with J gene TRBJ2-3, with TRBD1 as a possible D gene (5 bases). CDR3 size: 15 residues. Trimming pared 6 bases from V and 2 bases from J, leaving 15 bases between. Germline V lookup: CDR1 SGHDN, CDR2 FVKESK.

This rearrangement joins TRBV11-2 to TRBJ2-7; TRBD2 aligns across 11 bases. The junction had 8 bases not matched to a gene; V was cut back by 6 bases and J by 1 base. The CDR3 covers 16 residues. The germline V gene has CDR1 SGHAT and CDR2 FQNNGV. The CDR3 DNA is TGTGCCAGCAGGACCGGGACTAGCGGTTTTTCCTACGAGCAGTACTTC. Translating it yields CASRTGTSGFSYEQYF. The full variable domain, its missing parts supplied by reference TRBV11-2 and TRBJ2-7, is EAGVAQSPRYKIIEKRQSVAFWCNPISGHATLYWYQQILGQGPKLLIQFQNNGVVDDSQLPKDRFSAERLKGVDSTLKIQPAKLEDSAVYLCASRTGTSGFSYEQYFGPGTRLTVT.

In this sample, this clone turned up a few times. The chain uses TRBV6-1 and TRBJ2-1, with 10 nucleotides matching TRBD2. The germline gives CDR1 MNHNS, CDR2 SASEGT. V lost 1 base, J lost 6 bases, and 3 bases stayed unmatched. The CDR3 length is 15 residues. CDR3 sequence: CASSEEAGGPNEQFF. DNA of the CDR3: TGTGCCAGCAGTGAAGAAGCGGGGGGGCCCAATGAGCAGTTCTTC.

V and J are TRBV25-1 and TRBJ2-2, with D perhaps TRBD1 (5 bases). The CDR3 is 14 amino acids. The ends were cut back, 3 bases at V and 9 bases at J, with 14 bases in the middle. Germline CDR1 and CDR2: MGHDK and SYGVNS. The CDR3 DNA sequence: TGTGCCAGCAGTGAGCAGGGCGTAGCCAGGGAGCTGTTTTTT. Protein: CASSEQGVARELFF.

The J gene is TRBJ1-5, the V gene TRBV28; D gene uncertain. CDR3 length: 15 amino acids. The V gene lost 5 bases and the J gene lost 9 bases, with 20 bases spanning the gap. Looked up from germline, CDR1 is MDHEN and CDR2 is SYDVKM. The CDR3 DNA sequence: TGTGCCAGCAGTAAACCTGACACCGCCGTTTGGCCCCAGCATTTT. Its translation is CASSKPDTAVWPQHF.